Below, 22 T cell receptor beta chains from the same sample are listed, as sequenced in a study of T cell changes during pregnancy in multiple sclerosis. Clones were sequenced by immunoSEQ multiplex PCR, and TCRdb holds only the in-frame ones, with some missing. The sample records around 72,000 clones, 91% being singletons. The specimen comprised peripheral blood, sampled in the third trimester of pregnancy. The receptors were sampled from a female donor in good health, enrolled as a control in a pregnancy study.

The chain carries TRBV5-1 and TRBJ1-2; the match to TRBD1 covers 8 bases. The CDR3 is 15 amino acids. CDR1 is SGHRS, CDR2 YFSETQ, per germline. The V segment lost 1 base and the J segment 8 bases; nucleotides outside the gene matches: 10. The CDR3 DNA follows: TGCGCCAGCAGCTTGACCCAGACAGGGGCGGAGGGCTACACCTTC. This sequence encodes CASSLTQTGAEGYTF. Variable domain in full (rest from reference TRBV5-1 and TRBJ1-2): KAGVTQTPRYLIKTRGQQVTLSCSPISGHRSVSWYQQTPGQGLQFLFEYFSETQRNKGNFPGRFSGRQFSNSRSEMNVSTLELGDSALYLCASSLTQTGAEGYTFGSGTRLTVV.

The rearrangement links TRBV10-3 to TRBJ2-5; 12 bases line up with TRBD1. CDR1 is ENHRY, CDR2 SYGVKD, per germline. CDR3 length equals 14 residues. The trim removed 5 bases at V and 6 bases at J, leaving 4 bases unmatched. The DNA of the CDR3 is TGTGCCATCAGTCCGGGACAGGGGGCGAAGACCCAGTACTTC. Its protein is CAISPGQGAKTQYF.

This chain connects TRBV27 to TRBJ1-2; TRBD1 agrees at 7 bases. Germline V gene lookup returns CDR1 MNHEY and CDR2 SMNVEV (reference sequence). This CDR3 is built from 12 residues. Trimming at V came to 3 bases and at J to 8 bases, leaving 3 bases not matched to a gene. DNA for the CDR3: TGTGCCAGCAGTTTCACAGGGGAAGGCTACACCTTC. Protein: CASSFTGEGYTF.

This rearrangement joins TRBV9 to TRBJ1-4; possible D gene TRBD1, 5 bases. This CDR3 comprises 15 residues. CDR1 and CDR2 (germline): SGDLS, YYNGEE. The V end was cut by 5 bases, the J end by 5 bases, with 16 bases between. In DNA, the CDR3 is TGTGCCAGCAGTGACTTTTGGGGGGAAAATGAAAAACTGTTTTTT. It yields the protein CASSDFWGENEKLFF.

The chain couples TRBV7-2 to TRBJ2-7, with D perhaps matching TRBD2 (5 bases). Trimming stripped 5 bases from V and 1 base from J, with 12 bases between. Germline CDR1 SGHTA, CDR2 FQGNSA. CDR3 length equals 14 residues. In DNA, the CDR3 is TGTGCCAGCAGCAAGGGAGACCTATCCTACGAGCAGTACTTC. Protein product: CASSKGDLSYEQYF. Full variable domain (missing parts from reference TRBV7-2 and TRBJ2-7): GAGVSQSPSNKVTEKGKDVELRCDPISGHTALYWYRQSLGQGLEFLIYFQGNSAPDKSGLPSDRFSAERTGGSVSTLTIQRTQQEDSAVYLCASSKGDLSYEQYFGPGTRLTVT.

This sequence joins TRBV6-6 and TRBJ1-5; 10 nucleotides line up with TRBD1. Trimming removed 4 bases from V and 5 bases from J; junction bases left unmatched: 5. CDR3 length: 15 amino acids. Germline CDR1 reads MNHNY; CDR2 reads SVGAGI (reference sequence). The chain's CDR3 is CASSSPGTGDQPQHF. CDR3 nucleotides: TGTGCCAGCAGTTCCCCCGGGACAGGGGATCAGCCCCAGCATTTT.

The chain recombines TRBV5-5 with TRBJ1-5, with 7 positions matching TRBD1. This CDR3 is 16 amino acids long. Germline assignment: CDR1 SGHKS and CDR2 YYEKEE (reference sequence). Trimming cost V 3 bases and J 3 bases; bases outside gene matches: 9. The chain's CDR3 is CASSSGTGQFNQPQHF. The CDR3 DNA follows: TGTGCCAGCAGCTCTGGGACGGGACAGTTCAATCAGCCCCAGCATTTT.

The chain joins TRBV5-6 to TRBJ1-2; 8 bases are shared with TRBD1. From germline, CDR1 is SGHDT and CDR2 YYEEEE. The CDR3 is 15 residues long. Trimming cost V 1 base and J 5 bases; bases outside gene matches: 7. DNA of the CDR3: TGTGCCAGCAGCTTGACGGCAGGGGGCCTATATGGCTACACCTTC. It encodes CASSLTAGGLYGYTF.

The CDR3 DNA sequence: TGTGCCAGCAGTGTTGGGCTAGCGGGAGATACGCAGTATTTT. Amino acid sequence: CASSVGLAGDTQYF. The chain recombines TRBV6-4 with TRBJ2-3; 8 positions agree with TRBD2. CDR3 length equals 14 residues. CDR1 is MRHNA and CDR2 is SNTAGT in the germline V gene. J gave up 5 bases and V 4 bases, and 5 bases lay outside the gene matches.

The chain links TRBV5-4 to TRBJ2-5, with 7 bases aligning to TRBD2. The germline gives CDR1 SGHNT, CDR2 YYREEE (reference sequence). Losses at the gene ends were 3 bases for V and 2 bases for J; bases not matched to a gene: 4. The CDR3 length is 14 residues. The CDR3 DNA reads as TGTGCCAGCAGCTCCGGGGGGTTGCAAGAGACCCAGTACTTC. This translates into CASSSGGLQETQYF.

This chain uses TRBV2 with TRBJ1-5; the D is unclear. V gave up 3 bases and J gave up 6 bases, with 15 bases separating them. Germline CDR1 reads SNHLY; CDR2 reads FYNNEI. The CDR3 has 15 residues. CDR3 DNA sequence: TGTGCCAGCAGTGAGAGGAGGGCGTTAGGTCAGCCCCAGCATTTT. Translation gives CASSERRALGQPQHF.

The V call is TRBV6-1, the J call TRBJ1-4, with D maybe TRBD1 (5 bases). The CDR3 extends over 15 amino acids. Between the trimmed V and J ends, which lost 8 bases and 3 bases, there was a span of 16 bases. Per the germline V gene, CDR1 is MNHNS and CDR2 is SASEGT. CDR3 residues: CASVGGRQANEKLFF. CDR3 coding DNA: TGTGCCAGCGTTGGGGGGAGGCAGGCTAATGAAAAACTGTTTTTT.

The rearrangement joins TRBV29-1 to TRBJ2-7; D is unclear. This CDR3 comprises 15 residues. CDR1 and CDR2 from the germline V gene are SQVTM and ANQGSEA. V lost 1 base, J lost 0 bases, and 13 bases lay in between. CDR3 bases: TGCAGCGTTGAAGGGAGTGCGGAGAGCTCCTACGAGCAGTACTTC. Amino acid sequence: CSVEGSAESSYEQYF.

This chain's CDR3 is CASSFYRERGSPLHF. DNA of the CDR3: TGTGCCAGCAGCTTCTACAGGGAAAGGGGTTCACCCCTCCACTTT. The chain uses TRBV7-9 and TRBJ1-6; TRBD1 is a possible D gene (6 bases). There are 15 residues in the CDR3. V was cut by 3 bases and J by 9 bases, with 15 bases left in between. The V gene's germline CDR1 is SEHNR and CDR2 FQNEAQ (reference sequence).

V gene TRBV7-2 combines with J gene TRBJ2-2, with D maybe TRBD2 (5 bases). The V end lost 5 bases, the J end lost 0 bases, and 10 bases lay between the germline ends. The CDR3 runs to 15 residues. Germline V gene data show CDR1 as SGHTA and CDR2 as FQGNSA. The CDR3 DNA reads as TGTGCCAGCAGCCCCCAGCGGACGAACACCGGGGAGCTGTTTTTT. It is translated as CASSPQRTNTGELFF.

This sequence joins TRBV9 and TRBJ2-7, with a weak D call TRBD2 (7 bases). V dropped 4 bases and J dropped 5 bases, with 22 bases sitting between them. From germline, CDR1 is SGDLS and CDR2 YYNGEE. The CDR3 length is 16 residues. CDR3 DNA: TGTGCCAGCAGCACCCAAGGGAGGGGGTCCTGGGACGAGCAGTACTTC. The encoded protein is CASSTQGRGSWDEQYF.

This clone was observed a few times. The chain links TRBV7-6 to TRBJ1-2, with a weak D call TRBD1 (6 bases). The V gene's germline CDR1 is SGHVS and CDR2 FNYEAQ. The CDR3 totals 12 residues. The V end was cut by 5 bases, the J end by 4 bases, with 8 bases between. The chain's CDR3 is CASSPDSYGYTF. For the CDR3, the DNA is TGTGCCAGCAGCCCGGACAGCTATGGCTACACCTTC.

The chain employs TRBV19 and TRBJ2-3, with unresolved D. With 6 bases removed from V and 3 bases from J, the gap between germline ends came to 13 bases. The CDR3 consists of 14 residues. The V gene's germline CDR1 is LNHDA and CDR2 SQIVND (reference sequence). This chain's CDR3 is CASSLQTSTDTQYF. DNA for the CDR3: TGTGCCAGTAGCCTGCAGACAAGTACAGATACGCAGTATTTT.

The gene calls are TRBV19 and TRBJ2-3, with TRBD2 matching over 8 bases. This CDR3 is 15 amino acids long. V lost 4 bases to trimming and J lost 2 bases; unmatched junction nucleotides: 5. Germline-derived CDR1 and CDR2 are LNHDA and SQIVND (reference sequence). The CDR3 nucleotides read TGTGCCAGTAGTACACTAGCGGAGGACACAGATACGCAGTATTTT. It encodes CASSTLAEDTDTQYF.

The V and J genes are TRBV18 and TRBJ1-2; 7 bases line up with TRBD1. The ends lost 2 bases at V and 1 base at J; junction bases unmatched: 13. CDR1 and CDR2 (germline): KGHSH, LQKENI. This CDR3 has 18 amino acids. The CDR3 nucleotides read TGTGCCAGCTCACCAAGTCTCGCAGGGGGGCCGCTTAACTATGGCTACACCTTC. Amino acids: CASSPSLAGGPLNYGYTF.

The chain combines TRBV7-2 with TRBJ2-7, with a weak D call TRBD2 (5 bases). Trimming took off 2 bases at V and 6 bases at J, with 17 bases between the two ends. CDR1 is SGHTA, CDR2 FQGNSA, per germline. The CDR3 runs 15 residues. The CDR3, as DNA: TGTGCCAGCAGCTTAACTTATGTGCGGGCCGGCGAGCAGTACTTC. Its protein product is CASSLTYVRAGEQYF.

The rearrangement links TRBV4-2 to TRBJ2-7; 7 bases are a match to TRBD2. The V gene end was trimmed by 3 bases and the J gene end by 12 bases; junction bases not matched to a gene: 11. From germline, CDR1 is LGHNA and CDR2 YNFKEQ. This CDR3 is built from 13 residues. The CDR3 reads CASSHPTSEIRYF. For the CDR3, the DNA is TGTGCCAGCAGCCATCCTACTAGCGAAATACGGTACTTC.